This T cell receptor beta chain was identified during a study of cytomegalovirus exposure and HLA in healthy donors. V lost 3 bases to trimming and J lost 6 bases; unmatched junction nucleotides: 4. CDR1 is KGHSH, CDR2 LQKENI, per germline. The CDR3 runs to 14 residues. Notes on the study in general: Cytomegalovirus-associated TCR beta chains were listed, numbering approximately 150.

A remark on this clone: Its antigen is unknown.

The table came from immunoSEQ multiplex PCR; TCRdb's copy has only in-frame clones and leaves some out. The table records about 180,000 clones, 85% of them present only once. The clonotype comes from a man younger than 35 in good health and CMV-seropositive. The V call is TRBV18, the J call TRBJ1-4; 7 bases map to TRBD1. Sequenced input: PBMCs. The DNA for the CDR3 is TGTGCCAGCTCACCTTTCGACAGGGATGAAAAACTGTTTTTT. Its protein product is CASSPFDRDEKLFF.